A single sample gave rise to the 8 T cell receptor beta chains below, sequenced in a study of blood T cell repertoires in COVID-19. Generated by immunoSEQ multiplex PCR, the TCRdb table keeps only in-frame clones and is missing some. The table has 150,000 or so clones, roughly 87% seen once. What was sequenced was PBMCs or T cells enriched from blood (not recorded which). All receptors come from a woman in her forties or fifties who had recovered from COVID-19.

This chain links TRBV29-1 with TRBJ2-1, with 10 positions matching TRBD2. This CDR3 has 17 amino acids. V shed 4 bases, J shed 8 bases, and the junction held 17 bases outside the gene matches. CDR1 and CDR2 from the germline V gene are SQVTM and ANQGSEA. This CDR3 is CSVVTTPGLAGVHEQFF. In nucleotides, the CDR3 is TGCAGCGTTGTTACTACCCCCGGCCTAGCGGGAGTGCATGAGCAGTTCTTC.

V usage is TRBV19 and J usage is TRBJ2-7, with a possible D match to TRBD2 (5 bases). This CDR3 is 15 amino acids long. Trimming removed 0 bases at V and 2 bases at J, with 11 bases between. The V gene's germline CDR1 is LNHDA and CDR2 SQIVND (reference sequence). The CDR3 DNA sequence: TGTGCCAGTAGTATAGATTCGACTATACCCTACGAGCAGTACTTC. Translating gives CASSIDSTIPYEQYF.

The chain joins TRBV28 to TRBJ2-7, with 11 bases lining up with TRBD1. There are 14 residues in the CDR3. After removal of 6 bases from V and 4 bases from J, the junction contained 5 bases not matched to a gene. CDR1 and CDR2 (germline): MDHEN, SYDVKM. The CDR3 region has the DNA TGTGCCAGCAGGGCCGGGACAGGGGGGTACGAGCAGTACTTC. Translation: CASRAGTGGYEQYF.

J is TRBJ2-7 and V is TRBV28, with a possible D match to TRBD1 (6 bases). Trimming removed 3 bases at V and 3 bases at J, with 21 bases between. CDR1 is MDHEN, CDR2 SYDVKM, per germline. This CDR3 has 17 amino acids. In DNA form, the CDR3 reads TGTGCCAGCAGTTTCGGCACAGGGTGGATGGCAGTCTACGAGCAGTACTTC. Protein product: CASSFGTGWMAVYEQYF.

As to this clone: Different DNA sequences within this sample yield the same CDR3. The rearrangement uses TRBV18 and TRBJ1-1; 7 bases match TRBD1. From germline, CDR1 is KGHSH and CDR2 LQKENI. The ends lost 1 base at V and 4 bases at J; junction bases unmatched: 0. The CDR3 is 13 residues long. This chain's CDR3 is CASSPQGATEAFF. In nucleotides, the CDR3 is TGTGCCAGCTCACCACAGGGGGCCACTGAAGCTTTCTTT.

This clone was detected only a few times. This CDR3 reads CASSSRTGEAFF. CDR3 in DNA: TGTGCCAGCAGCTCCAGGACAGGGGAGGCTTTCTTT. The chain has TRBV11-3 and TRBJ1-1; 9 nucleotides agree with TRBD1. Trimming removed 4 bases from V and 11 bases from J; junction bases left unmatched: 5. Germline-derived CDR1 and CDR2 are SGHNT and YENEEA. The CDR3 consists of 12 residues.

This rearrangement joins TRBV7-3 to TRBJ1-2; D may be TRBD1 (5 bases). The CDR3 loop spans 15 amino acids. CDR1 is SGHTA and CDR2 is FQGTGA in the germline V gene. V lost 1 base and J lost 3, with 12 bases in between. The CDR3 DNA reads TGTGCCAGCAGCTTAAGCCAGGGTAATGACTATGGCTACACCTTC. This sequence encodes CASSLSQGNDYGYTF.

V gene TRBV19 combines with J gene TRBJ1-4; 10 bases agree with TRBD1. Trimming at V came to 4 bases and at J to 7 bases, leaving 9 bases not matched to a gene. Germline loops: CDR1 LNHDA, CDR2 SQIVND (reference sequence). The length of the CDR3 is 16 residues. CDR3 region: CASSRTGGRKGEKLFF. CDR3 in DNA: TGTGCCAGTAGTAGGACAGGGGGTAGAAAGGGTGAAAAACTGTTTTTT.